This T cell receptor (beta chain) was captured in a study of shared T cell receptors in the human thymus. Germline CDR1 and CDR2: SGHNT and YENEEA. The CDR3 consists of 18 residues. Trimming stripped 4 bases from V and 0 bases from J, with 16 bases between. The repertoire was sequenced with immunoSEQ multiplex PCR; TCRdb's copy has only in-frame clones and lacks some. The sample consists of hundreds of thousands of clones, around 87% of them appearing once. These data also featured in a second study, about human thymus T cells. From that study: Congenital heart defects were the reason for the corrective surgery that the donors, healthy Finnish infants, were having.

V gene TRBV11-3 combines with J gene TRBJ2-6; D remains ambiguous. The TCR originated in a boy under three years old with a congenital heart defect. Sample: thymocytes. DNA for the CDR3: TGTGCCAGCAGCTGTTCGGGTGGTTATGACTCTGGGGCCAACGTCCTGACTTTC. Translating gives CASSCSGGYDSGANVLTF.